These 6 T cell receptor beta chains share one sample of origin, sequenced in a study of blood T cell repertoires in COVID-19. Generated by immunoSEQ multiplex PCR, the TCRdb table keeps only in-frame clones and is missing some. The data show 260,000 or so clones, 80% to 90% seen once. Sequencing input: peripheral blood. These receptor sequences come from an elderly man with acute or convalescent COVID-19.

CDR3 amino acids: CARTSIEETQYF. CDR3 coding DNA: TGTGCCAGGACTTCTATAGAAGAGACCCAGTACTTC. This chain links TRBV28 with TRBJ2-5, with no clear D. Germline V CDR1 and CDR2: MDHEN, SYDVKM. This CDR3 contains 12 residues. The germline V and J ends were trimmed by 9 bases and 3 bases, with 11 bases remaining between them.

The rearrangement joins TRBV24-1 to TRBJ2-6, with D uncertain. CDR1 is KGHDR, CDR2 SFDVKD, per germline. The CDR3 runs to 20 residues. Between the trimmed V and J ends, which lost 5 bases and 4 bases, there was a span of 26 bases. The CDR3 sequence is CATSVPLAGHTSDGANVLTF. The DNA of the CDR3 is TGTGCCACCAGTGTACCGTTGGCAGGCCATACGTCAGACGGGGCCAACGTCCTGACTTTC.

This clone was recorded only once. J is TRBJ2-1 and V is TRBV11-3, with D possibly matching TRBD1 (5 bases). V lost 4 bases, J lost 6 bases, and 10 bases lay in between. The length of the CDR3 is 13 residues. Germline loops: CDR1 SGHNT, CDR2 YENEEA. This CDR3 is CASSSNRTNEQFF. DNA of the CDR3: TGTGCCAGCAGCTCAAACAGGACCAATGAGCAGTTCTTC.

The chain is built from TRBV18 and TRBJ2-3; the match to TRBD2 covers 8 bases. The V gene's germline CDR1 is KGHSH and CDR2 LQKENI. After removal of 6 bases from V and 1 base from J, the junction contained 6 bases not matched to a gene. CDR3 length: 15 amino acids. In nucleotides, the CDR3 is TGTGCCAGCTCCCCGGGGGGGCCTGGCACAGATACGCAGTATTTT. Protein: CASSPGGPGTDTQYF.

Comments on this clone: The junction departs from germline at one end; a sequencing error may be responsible. The V call is TRBV3-1 (or the pseudogene TRBV3-2), the J call TRBJ2-5; 8 bases are a match to TRBD2. CDR3 length equals 13 residues. Germline V gene lookup returns CDR1 LGHDT and CDR2 YNNKEL (reference sequence). The CDR3 region is CASTQRGGETQYF. Written as DNA, the CDR3 is TGTGCCAGCACCCAACGCGGGGGGGAGACCCAGTACTTC.

The gene calls are TRBV29-1 and TRBJ1-1, with TRBD1 matching over 11 bases. Germline-derived CDR1 and CDR2 are SQVTM and ANQGSEA. This CDR3 has 13 amino acids. For the CDR3, the DNA is TGCAGAAGGACAGGGGGCGGGAACACTGAAGCTTTCTTT. It yields the protein CRRTGGGNTEAFF.